The 25 T cell receptor beta chains presented below share a single source sample, sequenced in a study of identical twins. TCRdb analysed the 5' RACE reads with MiXCR anew, one entry per CDR3 protein. The sample lists a few hundred thousand distinct CDR3 sequences, around 15% occurring once. This sample was also put to use in a study of yellow fever vaccine responses in identical twins.

Sequenced material: CD4+ T cells sorted from blood. Receptor source: a woman younger than 30 in good health.

This clonotype was recorded a few times. The gene calls are TRBV5-1 and TRBJ2-1, with 14 bases lining up with TRBD2. CDR1 is SGHRS and CDR2 is YFSETQ in the germline V gene. With V trimmed by 2 bases and J by 7 bases, 5 bases remained unmatched. The CDR3 contains 16 residues. CDR3 sequence reads: CASSLPTSGRENEQFF. DNA of the CDR3: TGCGCCAGCAGCTTACCGACTAGCGGGAGGGAGAATGAGCAGTTCTTC.

The sample holds a few counts of this clonotype. The chain is built from TRBV12-3 or TRBV12-4 and TRBJ2-2, with D unresolved. The germline V and J ends were trimmed by 2 bases and 2 bases, with 9 bases remaining between them. The CDR3 consists of 15 residues. The CDR3 coding sequence is TGTGCCAGCAGTTTACGACTTTCAAACACCGGGGAGCTGTTTTTT. As protein: CASSLRLSNTGELFF.

Only a few counts were recorded for this clonotype. The chain uses TRBV6-1 and TRBJ2-7; 9 bases match TRBD2. The germline V gene has CDR1 MNHNS and CDR2 SASEGT. This CDR3 comprises 15 residues. J lost 1 base, V lost 4 bases, and 5 bases had no gene match. In DNA, the CDR3 is TGTGCCAGCAGTGCCCAGCGGGAGGTATCCTACGAGCAGTACTTC. Its translation: CASSAQREVSYEQYF.

The chain carries TRBV20-1 and TRBJ2-1; D remains ambiguous. Trimming stripped 8 bases from V and 7 bases from J, with 9 bases between. The length of the CDR3 is 10 residues. Germline CDR1 reads DFQATT; CDR2 reads SNEGSKA (reference sequence). CDR3 residues: CSTKGNEQFF. CDR3 sequence (DNA): TGCAGTACTAAGGGTAATGAGCAGTTCTTC.

The chain couples TRBV3-1 to TRBJ2-2, with 11 positions matching TRBD1. This CDR3 contains 16 residues. The germline gives CDR1 LGHDT, CDR2 YNNKEL (reference sequence). J was trimmed by 5 bases and V by 3 bases; bases with no gene match: 5. CDR3 in amino acids: CASSQGTGGETGELFF. The CDR3 nucleotides are TGTGCCAGCAGCCAGGGGACAGGGGGTGAAACCGGGGAGCTGTTTTTT.

J is TRBJ2-3 and V is TRBV7-8; tentative D call: TRBD2 (6 bases). The CDR3 is made up of 18 amino acids. Germline CDR1 reads SGHVS; CDR2 reads FQNEAQ. The V end was cut by 3 bases, the J end by 4 bases, with 23 bases between. The CDR3 protein is CASSLRSAGLGSADTQYF. DNA of the CDR3: TGTGCCAGCAGCTTGAGGAGCGCGGGATTAGGTAGCGCAGATACGCAGTATTTT.

This rearrangement joins TRBV20-1 to TRBJ2-3; possibly TRBD2 for D (6 bases). Trimming cost V 6 bases and J 2 bases, with 24 bases left between them. CDR3 length: 17 residues. The germline V gene has CDR1 DFQATT and CDR2 SNEGSKA (reference sequence). For the CDR3, the DNA is TGCAGTGCCACAACTTATGCATCGCGGGGCTACACAGATACGCAGTATTTT. Its translation is CSATTYASRGYTDTQYF.

This clonotype was observed a few times. The V call is TRBV7-6, the J call TRBJ2-5, with D perhaps being TRBD1 or TRBD2 (5 bases each). V was shortened by 1 base and J by 3 bases, with 12 bases between the two germline ends. There are 15 residues in the CDR3. Germline V CDR1 and CDR2: SGHVS, FNYEAQ. This CDR3 reads CASSLVGAGKETQYF. Here the CDR3 DNA reads TGTGCCAGCAGCTTAGTAGGGGCCGGGAAAGAGACCCAGTACTTC.

The chain has TRBV11-3 and TRBJ2-1; no clear D gene. The CDR3 is 14 residues long. Trimming pared 3 bases from V and 4 bases from J, leaving 10 bases between. CDR1 is SGHNT, CDR2 YENEEA, per germline. The CDR3 DNA reads TGTGCCAGCAGCTTCTACGGAGATTACAATGAGCAGTTCTTC. Its protein is CASSFYGDYNEQFF.

This clonotype has more than one count but fewer than ten. The rearrangement joins TRBV9 to TRBJ2-1, with 10 nucleotides matching TRBD2. The germline CDR1 and CDR2 sequences are SGDLS and YYNGEE. The junction had 8 bases not matched to a gene; V was cut back by 2 bases and J by 9 bases. CDR3 length equals 15 residues. This CDR3 is CASSVQREGWGEQFF. The CDR3 nucleotides are TGTGCCAGCAGCGTGCAGCGGGAGGGATGGGGTGAGCAGTTCTTC.

The rearrangement joins TRBV12-3 or TRBV12-4 to TRBJ2-2; 10 nucleotides line up with TRBD2. Losses at the gene ends were 5 bases for V and 4 bases for J; bases not matched to a gene: 10. The CDR3 sequence is 17 residues long. This chain's CDR3 is CASSEQSGGVPTGELFF. In nucleotides, the CDR3 is TGTGCCAGCAGTGAACAAAGCGGGGGGGTCCCCACCGGGGAGCTGTTTTTT.

This clonotype was seen more than once but under ten times. CDR3 residues: CASSQEGVNTEAFF. CDR3 coding DNA: TGTGCCAGCAGCCAAGAAGGGGTGAACACTGAAGCTTTCTTT. This chain connects TRBV3-1 to TRBJ1-1; the D gene is possibly TRBD1 (5 bases). This CDR3 spans 14 amino acids. Germline assignment: CDR1 LGHDT and CDR2 YNNKEL (reference sequence). Trimming stripped 0 bases from V and 0 bases from J, with 5 bases between.

This clonotype occurred a few times. V usage is TRBV20-1 and J usage is TRBJ2-3, with D possibly called TRBD1 or TRBD2 (6 bases each). The CDR3 has 15 amino acids. V lost 4 bases and J lost 1, with 15 bases in between. Germline V gene data show CDR1 as DFQATT and CDR2 as SNEGSKA (reference sequence). Written as DNA, the CDR3 is TGCAGTGCTACCTGGGGGGCCGCTGGCACAGATACGCAGTATTTT. Protein: CSATWGAAGTDTQYF.

This chain joins TRBV5-1 and TRBJ2-3, with D unclear. V was clipped by 4 bases and J by 8 bases, with 14 bases between them. The germline gives CDR1 SGHRS, CDR2 YFSETQ. The CDR3 is 13 residues long. The CDR3 is CASSPRPLSTQYF. The DNA for the CDR3 is TGCGCCAGCAGCCCCCGGCCCCTGAGTACGCAGTATTTT. Together with reference TRBV5-1 and TRBJ2-3, the CDR3 gives the full variable domain: KAGVTQTPRYLIKTRGQQVTLSCSPISGHRSVSWYQQTPGQGLQFLFEYFSETQRNKGNFPGRFSGRQFSNSRSEMNVSTLELGDSALYLCASSPRPLSTQYFGPGTRLTVL.

This clonotype was detected only a few times. The chain employs TRBV27 and TRBJ2-3; 11 nucleotides align to TRBD1. The CDR3 loop spans 15 amino acids. Germline V gene sequence: CDR1 MNHEY, CDR2 SMNVEV (reference sequence). Germline trimming cut 6 bases from V and 7 bases from J; bases unmatched to any gene: 9. This chain's CDR3 is CASSRRTGGDNTQYF. In nucleotides, the CDR3 is TGTGCCAGCAGCCGGAGGACAGGGGGCGACAATACGCAGTATTTT.

This sequence joins TRBV5-1 and TRBJ1-5; perhaps TRBD1 as D (6 bases). V was shortened by 5 bases and J by 5 bases, with 17 bases between the two germline ends. Germline V gene data show CDR1 as SGHRS and CDR2 as YFSETQ. The CDR3 has 15 amino acids. Written as DNA, the CDR3 is TGCGCCAGCAGAGAGGGGGGGGTAAAAGATCAGCCCCAGCATTTT. Translation gives CASREGGVKDQPQHF.

This clonotype was seen only a few times. This chain connects TRBV5-8 to TRBJ2-5; the match to TRBD1 covers 9 bases. Germline-derived CDR1 and CDR2 are SGHTS and YDEGEE. This CDR3 has 14 amino acids. Trimming removed 4 bases from V and 6 bases from J; junction bases left unmatched: 7. The CDR3 reads CASSRGQGRKTQYF. CDR3 nucleotide sequence: TGTGCCAGCAGCCGCGGACAGGGGAGGAAGACCCAGTACTTC.

The V gene is TRBV6-1, the J gene TRBJ1-1; weak D call: TRBD1 (6 bases). The CDR3 sequence is 14 residues long. V was cut by 5 bases and J by 4 bases, with 14 bases left in between. The V gene's germline CDR1 is MNHNS and CDR2 SASEGT. The CDR3 here is CASSKMGGLTEAFF. CDR3 in DNA: TGTGCCAGCAGTAAAATGGGGGGGCTCACTGAAGCTTTCTTT.

V usage is TRBV5-1 and J usage is TRBJ2-2; no clear D gene. The germline V and J ends were trimmed by 1 base and 4 bases, with 14 bases remaining between them. Looked up from germline, CDR1 is SGHRS and CDR2 is YFSETQ. The CDR3 is made up of 16 amino acids. CDR3 nucleotides: TGCGCCAGCAGCTTGTTCCTTACGGCCAGCACCGGGGAGCTGTTTTTT. Its translation: CASSLFLTASTGELFF.

This clonotype was counted between two and nine times. The V gene is TRBV5-6, the J gene TRBJ2-6; D ambiguous. The V gene's germline CDR1 is SGHDT and CDR2 YYEEEE. The length of the CDR3 is 16 residues. The V gene lost 1 base and the J gene lost 0 bases, with 8 bases spanning the gap. CDR3 bases: TGTGCCAGCAGCTTGAGAGTGACCTCTGGGGCCAACGTCCTGACTTTC. The encoded protein is CASSLRVTSGANVLTF.

This rearrangement joins TRBV6-7 to TRBJ2-7, with TRBD1 matching over 9 bases. TRBV6-7 belongs to the ORF category, with a function that is uncertain. The CDR3 runs to 14 residues. Trimming cost V 5 bases and J 4 bases; bases outside gene matches: 6. CDR3 sequence reads: CASSRWTGEYEQYV. CDR3 DNA: TGTGCCAGCAGTCGCTGGACAGGGGAATACGAGCAGTACGTC.

This clonotype appeared a single time. The chain couples TRBV10-2 to TRBJ2-3; no firm D call. Trimming shortened V by 10 bases and J by 2 bases, and 10 bases separated the two germline ends. CDR3 length: 12 residues. CDR1 and CDR2 from the germline V gene are WSHSY and SAAADI. The CDR3 DNA reads as TGCGCCATCGGAAGGATCACAGATACGCAGTATTTT. It encodes CAIGRITDTQYF.

This clonotype has just a few counts. V is TRBV9 and J is TRBJ2-2; either TRBD1 or TRBD2 may fit D (5 bases each). This CDR3 has 14 amino acids. Trimming left V 2 bases short and J 4 bases short, with 9 bases between. Germline V gene data show CDR1 as SGDLS and CDR2 as YYNGEE. DNA of the CDR3: TGTGCCAGCAGCGTCGGGACGACCACCGGGGAGCTGTTTTTT. As protein: CASSVGTTTGELFF. The variable domain in full, completed from reference TRBV9 and TRBJ2-2, reads DSGVTQTPKHLITATGQRVTLRCSPRSGDLSVYWYQQSLDQGLQFLIQYYNGEERAKGNILERFSAQQFPDLHSELNLSSLELGDSALYFCASSVGTTTGELFFGEGSRLTVL.

The chain employs TRBV20-1 and TRBJ2-1, with D tentatively TRBD2 (5 bases). The CDR3 sequence is 16 residues long. V lost 4 bases to trimming and J lost 4 bases, with 20 bases between them. Germline V CDR1 and CDR2: DFQATT, SNEGSKA (reference sequence). The CDR3 loop reads CSATPVTRRPYNEQFF. CDR3 bases: TGCAGTGCTACCCCGGTTACTAGACGTCCTTACAATGAGCAGTTCTTC.

V and J are TRBV7-2 and TRBJ2-1; D may be TRBD2 (5 bases). The ends were cut back, 2 bases at V and 8 bases at J, with 16 bases in the middle. The CDR3 spans 15 residues. The germline V gene has CDR1 SGHTA and CDR2 FQGNSA. The CDR3 reads CASSLTRVFSDEQFF. The CDR3 coding sequence is TGTGCCAGCAGCTTAACCCGGGTTTTTAGCGATGAGCAGTTCTTC.